This TCR beta chain stems from a study of T cell changes during pregnancy in multiple sclerosis. The assay was immunoSEQ multiplex PCR, and TCRdb's table has in-frame clones only and misses some. The sample has about 36,000 clones, 91% seen once. The CDR3 covers 16 residues. Germline CDR1 is SGHDN and CDR2 is FVKESK. V lost 0 bases and J 7 bases, leaving 13 bases between the germline ends. The rearrangement uses TRBV14 and TRBJ1-6, with D perhaps matching TRBD1 (5 bases). This specimen was CD4+ T cells from peripheral blood mononuclear cells, taken in the second trimester of pregnancy. This TCR came from a female donor in good health, enrolled as a control in a pregnancy study. The CDR3 nucleotides read TGTGCCAGCAGCCAAGATCTGAACAGGTGGAATTCACCCCTCCACTTT. Translated: CASSQDLNRWNSPLHF.